A selection of T cell receptor beta chains follows, all from one sample in a study of blood T cells in healthy people across ages. TCRdb itself ran the 5' RACE reads through MiXCR, one entry per CDR3 protein. The table includes some 1.4 million distinct CDR3 sequences, roughly 40% detected once. Input material: blood. The receptors stem from a woman aged 18-30 years in good health. The CDR3 runs from the conserved cysteine through the conserved F or W. The D gene is left open where the match is weak. Clone size is shown for a subset of rows, as once, few, many or a class of expanded clone.

length,D,V,size,J,DNA,CDR3
14,-,TRBV20-1,-,TRBJ2-7,TGCAGTGCAACGAGGGGTGGGAATGACTTCGAGCAGTACTTC,CSATRGGNDFEQYF
17,TRBD1,TRBV6-5,-,TRBJ2-5,TGTGCCAGCAGTTACCTATTTACAGGGGATAGGGAAGAGACCCAGTACTTC,CASSYLFTGDREETQYF
17,-,TRBV4-2,few,TRBJ2-7,TGTGCCAGCAGCCAAGCAGGTGCTAGCGAGGTCGCCTACGAGCAGTACTTC,CASSQAGASEVAYEQYF
14,-,TRBV7-2,many,TRBJ2-3,TGTGCCAGCAGCTTACCGGGTCTATCCGATACGCAGTATTTT,CASSLPGLSDTQYF
14,TRBD1,TRBV12-3/TRBV12-4,-,TRBJ2-5,TGTGCCAGCAGTTGGACAGGCCAACAAGAGACCCAGTACTTC,CASSWTGQQETQYF
12,-,TRBV20-1,-,TRBJ2-5,TGCAGTGCTAGGGAGAGCCCGGATGAGCAGTACTTC,CSARESPDEQYF
14,TRBD2,TRBV3-1,few,TRBJ2-7,TGTGCCAGCAGTGAAGAGGGGAGGGCCTACGAGCAGTACTTC,CASSEEGRAYEQYF
13,-,TRBV6-1,-,TRBJ2-5,TGTGCCAGCGGGCAGGGAGGTTGGGAGACCCAGTACTTC,CASGQGGWETQYF
14,-,TRBV29-1,-,TRBJ2-2,TGCAGCGTTTCTCTTCAGGCGAACACCGTGGAGCTGTTTTTT,CSVSLQANTVELFF
16,TRBD1,TRBV2,once,TRBJ2-7,TGTGCCAGCAGTACTACGGCCAGGGGGCATAACAATGAGCAGTACTTC,CASSTTARGHNNEQYF
17,-,TRBV3-1,-,TRBJ2-3,TGTGCCAGCAGCTCTACTGGACCGAACCCTAGCACAGATACGCAGTATTTT,CASSSTGPNPSTDTQYF
15,-,TRBV29-1,-,TRBJ2-3,TGCAGCGTTGACCGGCAGGTCACTAGCACAGATACGCAGTATTTT,CSVDRQVTSTDTQYF
14,TRBD2,TRBV4-2,once,TRBJ2-1,TGTGCCAGCAGCTTAAAGCGGGAAACGGGTGAGCAGTTCTTC,CASSLKRETGEQFF
16,-,TRBV13,-,TRBJ2-7,TGTGCCTCTGGGGGGCGGGAGCCACTCGAATATGGCGAGCAGTACTTC,CASGGREPLEYGEQYF
16,-,TRBV29-1,many,TRBJ2-7,TGCAGCGTTGAAGATCGGGGGTTGACAGGGAGGTACGAGCAGTACTTC,CSVEDRGLTGRYEQYF
17,TRBD1,TRBV7-8,-,TRBJ2-7,TGTGCCAGCAGCTTTATGGCGGGACAGGGTGCCTCCAATGAGCAGTACTTC,CASSFMAGQGASNEQYF
9,-,TRBV20-1,-,TRBJ1-1,TGCAGTGCTAGACCTGAAGCTTTCTTT,CSARPEAFF
16,TRBD2,TRBV5-4,few,TRBJ2-3,TGTGCCAGCAGCTACTTTAGCGGGAGCTACACAGATACGCAGTATTTT,CASSYFSGSYTDTQYF
15,-,TRBV6-5,-,TRBJ2-7,TGTACCAGCAGTCCAGGGGCACCAGCCTCCTACGAGCAGTACTTC,CTSSPGAPASYEQYF
16,TRBD1,TRBV7-6,-,TRBJ2-5,TGTGCCAGCAGCTTAGGGGGACAGGGACTTTTAGAGACCCAGTACTTC,CASSLGGQGLLETQYF
15,-,TRBV6-2/TRBV6-3,-,TRBJ2-3,TGTGCCAGCAGCGACCAAGGGGGGTCCACAGATACGCAGTATTTT,CASSDQGGSTDTQYF
13,-,TRBV20-1,few,TRBJ2-5,TGCAGTGCCAGAGAGCCAGACCAAGAGACCCAGTACTTC,CSAREPDQETQYF
15,TRBD1,TRBV5-1,-,TRBJ1-5,TGCGCCAGCAGCTCTGGACAGGGGGTTAATCAGCCCCAGCATTTT,CASSSGQGVNQPQHF
15,-,TRBV6-1,-,TRBJ2-4,TGTGCCAGCAGCCGGGGAGTAGCCGCCAAAAACATTCAGTACTTC,CASSRGVAAKNIQYF
14,TRBD1,TRBV25-1,few,TRBJ2-7,TGTGCCAGCAGTGACAGGGGGCTTTTATACGAGCAGTACTTC,CASSDRGLLYEQYF
17,-,TRBV7-2,-,TRBJ2-1,TGTGCCAGCAGGGTGTGGAAGAGTGGGAGTGGTGGCAATGAGCAGTTCTTC,CASRVWKSGSGGNEQFF
10,-,TRBV6-1,once,TRBJ2-1,TGTGCCAGCCTCTGGAATGAGCAGTTCTTC,CASLWNEQFF